A single sample is the source of the 19 T cell receptor beta chains below, sequenced in a study of technical replicates of blood from several donors. Produced via immunoSEQ multiplex PCR; TCRdb's table is partial and in-frame only. The sample records 60,000 or so clones, about 86% being singletons. The source material was PBMCs. These receptors were obtained from a human donor in good health. Some clones in this sample may be carry-over from other donors' samples.

There are a few counts of this clone. V usage is TRBV5-1 and J usage is TRBJ1-2; 8 bases match TRBD1. J lost 5 bases, V lost 1 base, and 7 bases had no gene match. This CDR3 region has 15 residues. Germline V gene data show CDR1 as SGHRS and CDR2 as YFSETQ. The CDR3: CASSLIGTGGYGYTF. CDR3 coding DNA: TGCGCCAGCAGCTTGATTGGTACAGGGGGGTATGGCTACACCTTC.

J is TRBJ1-1 and V is TRBV28, with no clear D. V was pared by 3 bases and J by 4 bases, with 15 bases between. The CDR3 spans 15 residues. Germline lookup yields CDR1 MDHEN and CDR2 SYDVKM. The CDR3 reads CASSFYFAEVTEAFF. The CDR3 DNA reads as TGTGCCAGCAGTTTCTACTTTGCCGAAGTCACTGAAGCTTTCTTT. Full variable domain (missing parts from reference TRBV28 and TRBJ1-1): DVKVTQSSRYLVKRTGEKVFLECVQDMDHENMFWYRQDPGLGLRLIYFSYDVKMKEKGDIPEGYSVSREKKERFSLILESASTNQTSMYLCASSFYFAEVTEAFFGQGTRLTVV.

J is TRBJ2-1 and V is TRBV5-4; 14 bases are shared with TRBD2. CDR1 SGHNT and CDR2 YYREEE come from the germline V gene (reference sequence). The CDR3 spans 17 residues. Trimming at V came to 4 bases and at J to 6 bases, leaving 9 bases not matched to a gene. The CDR3 DNA reads TGTGCCAGCAGCCCGCCGACTAGCGGGAGGGGGGTCAATGAGCAGTTCTTC. This translates into CASSPPTSGRGVNEQFF.

The chain couples TRBV6-1 to TRBJ2-1; possibly TRBD1 for D (5 bases). This CDR3 has 13 amino acids. Germline CDR1 MNHNS, CDR2 SASEGT. V gave up 2 bases and J gave up 3 bases, with 5 bases separating them. CDR3 amino acids: CASSEQGYNEQFF. The CDR3 DNA sequence: TGTGCCAGCAGTGAACAGGGCTACAATGAGCAGTTCTTC.

This chain joins TRBV25-1 and TRBJ2-2, with 7 positions matching TRBD1. V lost 4 bases and J lost 1; bases outside the gene matches: 3. This CDR3 is 15 amino acids long. Germline V gene data show CDR1 as MGHDK and CDR2 as SYGVNS. CDR3: CASSARTGNTGELFF. In DNA form, the CDR3 reads TGTGCCAGCAGTGCCCGGACAGGGAACACCGGGGAGCTGTTTTTT.

This clone was picked up a small number of times. The chain couples TRBV6-4 to TRBJ2-1; tentatively, D is TRBD2 (6 bases). CDR3 length: 13 residues. CDR1 is MRHNA, CDR2 SNTAGT, per germline. Trimming removed 8 bases from V and 4 bases from J, with 12 bases in between. The DNA for the CDR3 is TGTGCCAGCTCTTTAGCGGCTTACAATGAGCAGTTCTTC. This sequence encodes CASSLAAYNEQFF.

This chain joins TRBV4-1 and TRBJ2-6; the D gene is possibly TRBD1 (5 bases). This CDR3 is built from 17 residues. Between the trimmed V and J ends, which lost 5 bases and 0 bases, there was a span of 14 bases. Germline CDR1 and CDR2: MGHRA and YSYEKL. In DNA form, the CDR3 reads TGCGCCAGCAGCTTCACAGGTCTACTCTCTGGGGCCAACGTCCTGACTTTC. Translation: CASSFTGLLSGANVLTF.

The CDR3 here is CSARGLYGYTF. DNA for the CDR3: TGCAGTGCCAGGGGTTTGTATGGCTACACCTTC. The V gene is TRBV20-1, the J gene TRBJ1-2; TRBD1 is a possible D gene (6 bases). V lost 6 bases and J lost 5, with 10 bases in between. Germline values: CDR1 DFQATT, CDR2 SNEGSKA (reference sequence). The CDR3 totals 11 residues.

The chain carries TRBV7-2 and TRBJ2-7, with D possibly TRBD2 on 6 matching bases. CDR3 length: 17 residues. Germline CDR1 reads SGHTA; CDR2 reads FQGNSA. The V and J ends lost 0 bases and 4 bases respectively, with 19 bases between them. CDR3 nucleotide sequence: TGTGCCAGCAGCTTAGCGCTCGGCCGGGTGGGGGGTTACGAGCAGTACTTC. This encodes CASSLALGRVGGYEQYF.

The chain carries TRBV7-9 and TRBJ1-1, with D possibly being TRBD1 (6 bases). V lost 6 bases and J lost 5, with 13 bases in between. The CDR3 consists of 13 residues. CDR1 and CDR2 (germline): SEHNR, FQNEAQ (reference sequence). The CDR3 nucleotides are TGTGCCAGCAGTTCCCAGGGGTGGACTGAAGCTTTCTTT. Translated: CASSSQGWTEAFF.

This chain connects TRBV4-3 to TRBJ1-2; D is perhaps TRBD1 (6 bases). Trimming shortened V by 0 bases and J by 4 bases, and 15 bases separated the two germline ends. CDR1 is LGHNA, CDR2 YSLEER, per germline. The CDR3 consists of 16 residues. The CDR3 region has the DNA TGCGCCAGCAGCCAAGATGAGGACAGCAGAATCTATGGCTACACCTTC. It is translated as CASSQDEDSRIYGYTF.

The V gene is TRBV6-5, the J gene TRBJ1-1; tentative D call: TRBD1 (6 bases). The germline V and J ends were trimmed by 4 bases and 1 base, with 7 bases remaining between them. This CDR3 is 13 amino acids long. CDR1 MNHEY and CDR2 SVGAGI come from the germline V gene. CDR3 in DNA: TGTGCCAGCAGTTGGACAGAGAACACTGAAGCTTTCTTT. Amino acids: CASSWTENTEAFF.

CDR3 loop: CASSGLAGGPNEQFF. The CDR3 bases are TGTGCCAGCAGCGGACTAGCGGGGGGGCCAAATGAGCAGTTCTTC. The rearrangement joins TRBV7-9 to TRBJ2-1; TRBD2 matches 15 bases. This CDR3 is 15 amino acids long. The junction had 3 bases not matched to a gene; V was cut back by 5 bases and J by 7 bases. CDR1 SEHNR and CDR2 FQNEAQ come from the germline V gene (reference sequence).

V and J are TRBV19 and TRBJ2-7; maybe TRBD1 (6 bases). Per the germline V gene, CDR1 is LNHDA and CDR2 is SQIVND (reference sequence). The CDR3 consists of 13 residues. V lost 5 bases and J 5 bases, leaving 13 bases between the germline ends. CDR3 DNA sequence: TGTGCCAGTAGTTTCCCAGGGGTTCACGAGCAGTACTTC. Its translation: CASSFPGVHEQYF.

The chain uses TRBV15 and TRBJ2-3, with 14 bases aligning to TRBD2. CDR1 is LNHNV, CDR2 YYDKDF, per germline (reference sequence). The V and J ends lost 3 bases and 4 bases, in that order; junction bases with no gene match: 0. CDR3 length equals 15 residues. The DNA of the CDR3 is TGTGCCACCAGCAGGACTAGCGGGGGGGCAGATACGCAGTATTTT. The encoded protein is CATSRTSGGADTQYF.

J is TRBJ2-5 and V is TRBV9, with D perhaps TRBD1 (6 bases). The V and J ends lost 0 bases and 2 bases respectively, with 14 bases between them. Per germline, CDR1 SGDLS and CDR2 YYNGEE. This CDR3 has 16 amino acids. CDR3 sequence reads: CASSVGQGNGQETQYF. The CDR3 DNA follows: TGTGCCAGCAGCGTAGGGCAGGGGAATGGACAAGAGACCCAGTACTTC.

The genes are TRBV19 and TRBJ2-3, with D possibly being TRBD1 (5 bases). Trimming left V 1 base short and J 6 bases short, with 17 bases between. The CDR3 sequence is 16 residues long. Looked up from germline, CDR1 is LNHDA and CDR2 is SQIVND (reference sequence). The CDR3 sequence is CASSIAQGSPRDTQYF. CDR3 nucleotide sequence: TGTGCCAGTAGTATAGCCCAGGGTTCTCCGCGGGATACGCAGTATTTT.

J is TRBJ1-1 and V is TRBV19, with 10 bases fitting TRBD1. The CDR3 is 15 residues long. In germline, CDR1 is LNHDA, CDR2 SQIVND (reference sequence). V was pared by 1 base and J by 6 bases, with 5 bases of the junction left unmatched. The CDR3 loop reads CASSIGGTGVPEAFF. The CDR3 coding sequence is TGTGCCAGTAGTATAGGAGGGACAGGGGTACCTGAAGCTTTCTTT.

The rearrangement joins TRBV7-2 to TRBJ2-7; the match to TRBD1 covers 10 bases. Germline V gene sequence: CDR1 SGHTA, CDR2 FQGNSA. V dropped 5 bases and J dropped 2; count of bases not matched to a gene: 9. The CDR3 length is 16 residues. The CDR3 sequence: CASSADRGYLPYEQYF. CDR3 sequence (DNA): TGTGCCAGCAGCGCGGACAGGGGGTATCTCCCCTACGAGCAGTACTTC.